Sequencing of this T cell receptor (beta chain) was carried out in a study of blood T cells in healthy people across ages. Whole-study results and caveats: Greater diversity and more naive CD4+ cells were seen in long-lived donors than in aged donors.

Combining a sample-barcoded 5' primer with a J-beta primer mix, a second PCR ran for roughly 6 to 12 cycles. TCRdb processed the 5' RACE reads anew with MiXCR; each CDR3 protein has one entry. This table has some 700,000 distinct CDR3 sequences, about a fifth appearing once. The CDR3 extends over 13 amino acids. CDR1 is DFQATT and CDR2 is SNEGSKA in the germline V gene (reference sequence). The germline V and J ends were trimmed by 0 bases and 10 bases, with 10 bases remaining between them. This clonotype came up a few times. The target antigen is unknown. The receptor comes from a man in his sixties or seventies in good health. The specimen sequenced was blood. V gene TRBV20-1 combines with J gene TRBJ1-6; D unclear. The CDR3 bases are TGCAGTGCTAGAGATCCCCTTAGATCACCCCTCCACTTT. This translates into CSARDPLRSPLHF.